The 30 T cell receptor beta chains listed next were all sequenced from one sample in a study of low-dose radiotherapy and immunotherapy resistance in tumors (dated by TCRdb to between 2021 and 2023). The sample's time point label, in plain terms: after trial treatment. In light of the paper, this sample's treatment or condition label describes: LDRT plus nivolumab, ipilimumab, low-dose cyclophosphamide and aspirin (RACIN trial). TCRdb lists the instrument as Illumina HiSeq 2500. Superscript III and a set of TRAV- and TRBV-specific primers were used to synthesize first-strand cDNA, so that both TCRalpha and TCRbeta chains were covered. TCRs were amplified with Phusion for approximately 20 PCR cycles using a constant-region primer together with the adapter attached to the V primers. Using fastp at Q25 and MiXCR, TCRdb reprocessed the public reads and kept productive beta chains. Under each unique CDR3 protein, matching rows form one entry showing the most common genes and DNA. A total of roughly 56,000 distinct CDR3 sequences appear in this sample, around 23% of them only once. The top ten clonotypes cover 6.7% of the sample.

This specimen consisted of PBMCs, obtained after low-dose radiotherapy plus immunotherapy. These receptor sequences come from a male donor with prostate cancer.

The V and J genes are TRBV12-3 or TRBV12-4 and TRBJ2-1; 11 nucleotides line up with TRBD2. The CDR3 consists of 17 residues. The V and J ends lost 7 bases and 4 bases, in that order; junction bases with no gene match: 12. The CDR3 loop reads CASTLGLASGRYNEQFF. Here the CDR3 DNA reads TGTGCCAGCACCCTAGGCCTGGCTAGCGGGAGGTACAATGAGCAGTTCTTC.

This clonotype appeared many times. The chain joins TRBV23-1 to TRBJ2-7, with a tentative D call TRBD1 (5 bases). TRBV23-1 is classed as an ORF, of uncertain function. The CDR3 length is 13 residues. The ends were cut back, 2 bases at V and 5 bases at J, with 10 bases in the middle. CDR3 bases: TGCGCCAGCAGTCAACCTGACAGCCACGAGCAGTACTTC. The encoded protein is CASSQPDSHEQYF.

Remarks on this clonotype: A far larger clone is only one base removed, so a read error is likely. The rearrangement links TRBV27 to TRBJ2-7; D possibly corresponds to TRBD1 (5 bases). Germline V CDR1 and CDR2: MNHEY, SMNVEV (reference sequence). This CDR3 region has 17 residues. The CDR3 DNA follows: TGTGACAGCAGTTTACTCCCCCCGGGCCTAGGGGCCTACGAGCAGTACTTC. Its translation is CDSSLLPPGLGAYEQYF.

With regard to this clonotype: This likely came from a read error, as a far larger clone is one base away. The chain is built from TRBV5-3 and TRBJ2-6, with D possibly TRBD1 on 6 matching bases. TRBV5-3 is labeled an ORF, and its function is uncertain. CDR3 length: 18 amino acids. CDR3 loop: CASSFPDSRHSRANVLTF. CDR3 sequence (DNA): TGTGCCAGCAGCTTTCCGGACAGCCGGCACTCTAGGGCCAACGTCCTGACTTTC.

This clonotype was counted many times. The V call is TRBV28, the J call TRBJ2-1; no clear D. Germline values: CDR1 MDHEN, CDR2 SYDVKM. The CDR3 length is 11 residues. V gave up 8 bases and J gave up 7 bases, with 9 bases separating them. The CDR3 here is CASGTTNEQFF. The CDR3 DNA sequence: TGTGCCAGCGGAACGACGAATGAGCAGTTCTTC.

This rearrangement joins TRBV11-2 to TRBJ2-5, with D perhaps matching TRBD2 (6 bases). Germline loops: CDR1 SGHAT, CDR2 FQNNGV. Between the trimmed V and J ends, which lost 1 base and 4 bases, there was a span of 10 bases. This CDR3 region has 14 residues. The CDR3 nucleotides read TGTGCCAGCAGCTTAGGTCTGGGGGGAGAGACCCAGTACTTC. The encoded protein is CASSLGLGGETQYF. Together with reference TRBV11-2 and TRBJ2-5, the CDR3 gives the full variable domain: EAGVAQSPRYKIIEKRQSVAFWCNPISGHATLYWYQQILGQGPKLLIQFQNNGVVDDSQLPKDRFSAERLKGVDSTLKIQPAKLEDSAVYLCASSLGLGGETQYFGPGTRLLVL.

The chain carries TRBV20-1 and TRBJ2-3, with 10 nucleotides matching TRBD1. CDR3 size: 15 residues. Germline CDR1 DFQATT, CDR2 SNEGSKA (reference sequence). V lost 0 bases and J lost 1; bases outside the gene matches: 1. The CDR3 sequence is CSAREGTGGTDTQYF. The CDR3 coding sequence is TGCAGTGCTAGAGAGGGGACAGGGGGCACAGATACGCAGTATTTT.

For this clonotype: This may stem from a read error, because a much larger clone lies one nucleotide away. This chain uses TRBV30 with TRBJ1-5, with D possibly TRBD1 on 6 matching bases. Germline CDR1 and CDR2: GTSNPN and SVGIG (reference sequence). This CDR3 is built from 14 residues. CDR3 protein: CACSEGTINQPQHF. The CDR3 DNA reads TGTGCCTGTAGTGAAGGGACAATCAATCAGCCCCAGCATTTT.

The J gene is TRBJ1-1, the V gene TRBV5-1; 8 nucleotides agree with TRBD1. CDR1 and CDR2 from the germline V gene are SGHRS and YFSETQ. V lost 7 bases to trimming and J lost 1 base; unmatched junction nucleotides: 6. The CDR3 consists of 14 residues. The CDR3 region has the DNA TGCGCCAGCCGGGCCGGGACAGGGAACACTGAAGCTTTCTTT. As protein: CASRAGTGNTEAFF.

This clonotype showed up many times. CDR3 in DNA: TGCAGTGCCCAAGGGGGAAAAAGGGGCAATGAAAAACTGTTTTTT. This gives the protein CSAQGGKRGNEKLFF. The chain joins TRBV20-1 to TRBJ1-4, with D perhaps matching TRBD1 (6 bases). V lost 6 bases and J 5 bases, leaving 19 bases between the germline ends. This CDR3 spans 15 amino acids. Per the germline V gene, CDR1 is DFQATT and CDR2 is SNEGSKA (reference sequence).

This clonotype was observed at least ten times. The chain joins TRBV20-1 to TRBJ1-2, with D hard to call. The V and J ends lost 3 bases and 3 bases respectively, with 8 bases between them. The CDR3 totals 12 residues. CDR1 and CDR2 (germline): DFQATT, SNEGSKA (reference sequence). In DNA, the CDR3 is TGCAGTGCTAGTTTATCGGACTATGGCTACACCTTC. Its protein is CSASLSDYGYTF.

This clonotype was seen repeatedly, ten times or more. The chain employs TRBV28 and TRBJ1-3; no reliable D call. Germline CDR1 is MDHEN and CDR2 is SYDVKM. Trimming pared 5 bases from V and 9 bases from J, leaving 8 bases between. The CDR3 runs to 11 residues. CDR3 in amino acids: CASSREFTIYF. The DNA of the CDR3 is TGTGCCAGCAGTAGGGAATTCACCATATATTTT. Looking up the rest from reference TRBV28 and TRBJ1-3 gives the full variable domain: DVKVTQSSRYLVKRTGEKVFLECVQDMDHENMFWYRQDPGLGLRLIYFSYDVKMKEKGDIPEGYSVSREKKERFSLILESASTNQTSMYLCASSREFTIYFGEGSWLTVV.

This clonotype was found many times. The rearrangement uses TRBV5-6 and TRBJ2-5; D unresolved. The CDR3 contains 13 residues. Trimming removed 4 bases from V and 2 bases from J, with 9 bases in between. Germline CDR1 reads SGHDT; CDR2 reads YYEEEE. CDR3 protein: CASSPVGQETQYF. The DNA of the CDR3 is TGTGCCAGCAGCCCCGTCGGGCAAGAGACCCAGTACTTC.

V is TRBV6-1 and J is TRBJ1-2, with unresolved D. The CDR3 totals 14 residues. Germline lookup yields CDR1 MNHNS and CDR2 SASEGT. V shed 2 bases and J shed 4 bases, with 11 bases lying between them. CDR3 in DNA: TGTGCCAGCAGTGAAATTGGGTCTTTCTATGGCTACACCTTC. Translating it yields CASSEIGSFYGYTF.

This clonotype appeared many times. The chain combines TRBV20-1 with TRBJ1-1; D not resolved. The CDR3 has 14 amino acids. V was clipped by 0 bases and J by 2 bases, with 10 bases between them. The germline gives CDR1 DFQATT, CDR2 SNEGSKA (reference sequence). The DNA for the CDR3 is TGCAGTGCTAGAGACCAGTCAACTAACACTGAAGCTTTCTTT. It specifies CSARDQSTNTEAFF.

This clonotype was recorded many times. The rearrangement joins TRBV29-1 to TRBJ2-1; no clear D gene. The germline V gene encodes CDR1 SQVTM and CDR2 ANQGSEA. The CDR3 totals 11 residues. Trimming shortened V by 3 bases and J by 8 bases, and 8 bases separated the two germline ends. In DNA, the CDR3 is TGCAGCGTTGACCAGGAACATGAGCAGTTCTTC. Translated: CSVDQEHEQFF.

In this sample, this clonotype is medium-sized. This rearrangement joins TRBV20-1 to TRBJ2-4, with D possibly being TRBD2 (6 bases). This CDR3 region has 14 residues. Germline V CDR1 and CDR2: DFQATT, SNEGSKA (reference sequence). V was trimmed by 3 bases and J by 0 bases, leaving 9 bases between them. The CDR3 DNA is TGCAGTGCTAGGCTAGCGCCAGCCAAAAACATTCAGTACTTC. It yields the protein CSARLAPAKNIQYF.

This clonotype was detected many times. The DNA for the CDR3 is TGTGCCAGCAGTTCTTTGGAGAGAGGATCCACAGATACGCAGTATTTT. This gives the protein CASSSLERGSTDTQYF. The rearrangement joins TRBV28 to TRBJ2-3; D is ambiguous. V was trimmed by 4 bases and J by 2 bases, leaving 16 bases between them. CDR3 length: 16 residues. CDR1 is MDHEN, CDR2 SYDVKM, per germline.

Judged by abundance, this clonotype is medium-sized. This chain joins TRBV28 and TRBJ2-7, with 9 nucleotides matching TRBD1. CDR3 size: 13 residues. Germline CDR1 and CDR2: MDHEN and SYDVKM. Unmatched junction bases numbered 10, after V lost 10 bases and J lost 6 bases. The DNA for the CDR3 is TGTGCCACCTTTGGGGGACAGGGAGTCGAGCAGTACTTC. Its protein product is CATFGGQGVEQYF.

Notes on this clonotype: This sequence may be a read error, since a much larger clone differs from it by one base. This chain uses TRBV30 with TRBJ2-7, with D perhaps matching TRBD1 (5 bases). There are 14 residues in the CDR3. Germline-derived CDR1 and CDR2 are GTSNPN and SVGIG (reference sequence). V was shortened by 2 bases and J by 3 bases, with 14 bases between the two germline ends. CDR3 residues: CAWSLTESVYEQYF. CDR3 nucleotide sequence: TGTGCCTGGAGTCTGACAGAGTCGGTCTACGAGCAGTACTTC.

At least ten counts were recorded for this clonotype. V usage is TRBV19 and J usage is TRBJ1-1, with D possibly TRBD1 on 5 matching bases. The CDR3 sequence is 15 residues long. The germline gives CDR1 LNHDA, CDR2 SQIVND (reference sequence). Trimming took 5 bases from V and 0 from J, leaving 13 bases between them. The CDR3 here is CASSAPGRMNTEAFF. The CDR3 bases are TGTGCCAGTAGTGCGCCGGGACGGATGAACACTGAAGCTTTCTTT.

This clonotype was recorded many times. V and J are TRBV7-2 and TRBJ1-4; 9 positions agree with TRBD1. Germline V gene data show CDR1 as SGHTA and CDR2 as FQGNSA. CDR3 size: 15 residues. J lost 8 bases, V lost 4 bases, and 8 bases had no gene match. CDR3 DNA: TGTGCCAGCAGCTCTCAACAGGGGGCAGGGGAAAAACTGTTTTTT. Amino acid sequence: CASSSQQGAGEKLFF.

To note about this clonotype: No DNA is shown, since the ends of the CDR3 on it are uncertain; the CDR3 is the one TCRdb lists. The chain combines TRBV19 with TRBJ2-2; TRBD2, the D gene given by the table, was not confirmed from the DNA. Germline CDR1 LNHDA, CDR2 SQIVND (reference sequence). 20 amino acids form the CDR3, both terminal residues included. CDR3 in amino acids: CATLDHSGTSGSGTGELFFF.

This clonotype was counted at least ten times. The chain has TRBV20-1 and TRBJ2-1, with D possibly being TRBD1 (6 bases). This CDR3 spans 14 amino acids. V was cut by 2 bases and J by 4 bases, with 12 bases left in between. The germline gives CDR1 DFQATT, CDR2 SNEGSKA (reference sequence). This CDR3 is CSARPQGNYNEQFF. The CDR3 bases are TGCAGTGCTAGACCCCAGGGGAATTACAATGAGCAGTTCTTC.

The sample holds many counts of this clonotype. This chain uses TRBV9 with TRBJ1-1, with TRBD1 identical over 7 bases. The CDR3 consists of 16 residues. V was pared by 3 bases and J by 0 bases, with 8 bases of the junction left unmatched. CDR1 is SGDLS and CDR2 is YYNGEE in the germline V gene. In nucleotides, the CDR3 is TGTGCCAGCAGCGGACGACAGGGAAGCATGAACACTGAAGCTTTCTTT. This sequence encodes CASSGRQGSMNTEAFF.

The sample holds many counts of this clonotype. The chain links TRBV12-3 or TRBV12-4 to TRBJ2-1; 7 bases agree with TRBD2. J was trimmed by 4 bases and V by 6 bases; bases with no gene match: 6. The length of the CDR3 is 14 residues. CDR3 sequence (DNA): TGTGCCAGCAGCCGCCGGACTAGTTACAATGAGCAGTTCTTC. Encoded protein: CASSRRTSYNEQFF.

This clonotype showed up many times. This chain links TRBV19 with TRBJ2-1; 10 bases align to TRBD1. V shed 6 bases, J shed 8 bases, and the junction held 7 bases outside the gene matches. The CDR3 contains 14 residues. CDR1 is LNHDA, CDR2 SQIVND, per germline (reference sequence). The CDR3 loop is CASSRDRGFDEQFF. CDR3 DNA: TGTGCCAGTAGCCGGGACAGGGGTTTCGATGAGCAGTTCTTC.

There are many counts of this clonotype. The chain carries TRBV11-2 and TRBJ2-3; a possible D gene is TRBD2 (5 bases). Trimming took 5 bases from V and 1 from J, leaving 13 bases between them. CDR1 and CDR2 from the germline V gene are SGHAT and FQNNGV. The CDR3 covers 15 residues. This CDR3 is CASSPAVGGTDTQYF. The CDR3 coding sequence is TGTGCCAGCAGCCCAGCGGTCGGGGGCACAGATACGCAGTATTTT.

The chain carries TRBV4-1 and TRBJ1-1, with TRBD1 matching 7 bases. Trimming cost V 0 bases and J 3 bases; bases outside gene matches: 7. CDR1 and CDR2 from the germline V gene are MGHRA and YSYEKL. This CDR3 has 16 residues. The CDR3 loop is CASSQESSGGYTEAFF. CDR3 in DNA: TGCGCCAGCAGCCAAGAGTCATCAGGGGGGTACACTGAAGCTTTCTTT.

This clonotype was recorded at least ten times. The rearrangement links TRBV14 to TRBJ2-1; 11 bases map to TRBD2. Germline CDR1 and CDR2: SGHDN and FVKESK. The ends lost 3 bases at V and 6 bases at J; junction bases unmatched: 16. CDR3 length: 19 amino acids. The CDR3 bases are TGTGCCAGCAGCCACTCCGAGGCACTAGCGGGGGATTGGGGCAATGAGCAGTTCTTC. As protein: CASSHSEALAGDWGNEQFF.